A selection of T cell receptor beta chains follows, all from one sample in a study of OX40 agonist ivuxolimab in advanced cancers. The method was immunoSEQ multiplex PCR; TCRdb's version includes in-frame clones alone and lacks a portion of them. Among approximately 81,000 clones listed, more than 85% were seen once. This material consisted of CD4+ or CD8+ T cells sorted from blood, taken in a trial of the OX40 agonist ivuxolimab. The source is an adult with an advanced solid tumor such as melanoma, head and neck, liver or kidney cancer. Each CDR3 is given with its conserved first and last residue. The order of the fields is D gene, V gene, J gene, clone size, CDR3 DNA, CDR3 protein. A D gene is named only where the DNA matches it firmly. The size field is filled for only some rows; it gives once, few, many or a size class.

-,TRBV15,TRBJ2-7,-,TGTGCCACCAGCAGTATTAAGGGCGTTACCTACGAGCAGTACTTC,CATSSIKGVTYEQYF
-,TRBV7-6,TRBJ2-2,-,TGTGCCAGCAGCCACAGGAGCCGGAACACCGGGGAGCTGTTTTTT,CASSHRSRNTGELFF
TRBD1,TRBV11-2,TRBJ2-7,-,TGTGCCAGCAGCTTAAGACAGGGGGCGGTCGACGAGCAGTACTTC,CASSLRQGAVDEQYF
TRBD2,TRBV27,TRBJ2-7,-,TGTGCCAGCTGCTTAGCACCGGGGGGGCGAGACGAGCAGTACTTC,CASCLAPGGRDEQYF
-,TRBV7-9,TRBJ2-1,-,TGTGCCAGCAGCTCGGCGTTAGCTGGCTCCTACAATGAGCAGTTCTTC,CASSSALAGSYNEQFF
TRBD1,TRBV9,TRBJ2-3,-,TGTGCCAGCAGCGAACGGGACAGGGGGCGCATTGATACGCAGTATTTT,CASSERDRGRIDTQYF
-,TRBV28,TRBJ1-1,-,TGTGCCAGCAGTTTGGCCAAGGGGACCACTGAAGCTTTCTTT,CASSLAKGTTEAFF
-,TRBV6-5,TRBJ1-1,-,TGTGCCAGCAGTCTGTTTATGAACACTGAAGCTTTCTTT,CASSLFMNTEAFF
TRBD1,TRBV5-1,TRBJ1-2,few,TGCGCCAGCAGGCCTTACTCAGGGGGTATCGGTGGCTACACCTTC,CASRPYSGGIGGYTF
-,TRBV5-1,TRBJ1-4,-,TGCGCCAGCAGCCCAACAGGGATGTTTACCGCAACTAATGAAAAACTGTTTTTT,CASSPTGMFTATNEKLFF
TRBD2,TRBV9,TRBJ2-2,-,TGTGCCAGCAGCGAACTAGCGGGAGGGACCGGGGAGCTGTTTTTT,CASSELAGGTGELFF
TRBD1,TRBV6-5,TRBJ1-2,-,TGTGCCAGCAGTTACTCGATACCGGGGACAGCCTATGGCTACACCTTC,CASSYSIPGTAYGYTF
-,TRBV4-1,TRBJ2-7,-,TGCGCCAGCAGCCCGGGGGGACAGGCAATCTCCTACGAGCAGTACTTC,CASSPGGQAISYEQYF
TRBD1,TRBV4-3,TRBJ1-3,-,TGCGCCAGCAGCCCGTCCGGGACAGTCGTCTCTGGAAACACCATATATTTT,CASSPSGTVVSGNTIYF
-,TRBV15,TRBJ2-1,-,TGTGCCACCAGCGCAGTTTCCTCTGGGATGGGGCAGTTCTTC,CATSAVSSGMGQFF
-,TRBV6-6,TRBJ2-7,-,TGTGCCAGCAGTTGGAGGGAAGGGAACGAGCAGTACTTC,CASSWREGNEQYF
-,TRBV7-2,TRBJ2-5,-,TGTGCCAGCAGCGCCCCAGGGGTCCAAGAGACCCAGTACTTC,CASSAPGVQETQYF
-,TRBV7-9,TRBJ2-5,-,TGTGCCAGCAGCCAGCCTAGAGAGACCCAGTACTTC,CASSQPRETQYF
-,TRBV7-9,TRBJ2-7,once,TGTGCCAGCAGCTTAGGCAGCATCTCCTACGAGCAGTACTTC,CASSLGSISYEQYF
-,TRBV29-1,TRBJ2-5,-,TGCAGCGCGGAGGCCCGGGACCCGGAGACCCAGTACTTC,CSAEARDPETQYF
-,TRBV27,TRBJ1-5,-,TGTGCCAGCAGTTTAAGAGGGTATAGCAATCAGCCCCAGCATTTT,CASSLRGYSNQPQHF
TRBD1,TRBV28,TRBJ1-1,-,TGTGCCAGCAGTTTGTCCCTTCGGCAGGGGGTGTCCACGCTGGGGACTGAAGCTTTCTTT,CASSLSLRQGVSTLGTEAFF
-,TRBV6-6,TRBJ1-2,-,TGTGCCAGCAGTTACTCGGCTACAGGGATTAACTATGGCTACACCTTC,CASSYSATGINYGYTF
TRBD2,TRBV28,TRBJ2-7,-,TGTGCCAGCAGTTTACTAGCGGGAGGGACGTCCTACGAGCAGTACTTC,CASSLLAGGTSYEQYF
TRBD2,TRBV5-1,TRBJ2-7,-,TGCGCCAGCAGTAGTGGGGGGGTCTACGAGCAGTACTTC,CASSSGGVYEQYF
TRBD1,TRBV7-2,TRBJ1-1,-,TGTGCCAGCAGCCCCAGGGGGGAAGTGAACACTGAAGCTTTCTTT,CASSPRGEVNTEAFF
TRBD1,TRBV5-1,TRBJ2-7,-,TGCGCCAGCAGCGGATTCGGGACAGGGTTTCCCGAGCAGTACTTC,CASSGFGTGFPEQYF
TRBD2,TRBV29-1,TRBJ2-7,-,TGCAGCCCCGAGGGGAGGGGATATTCCTACGAGCAGTACTTC,CSPEGRGYSYEQYF
-,TRBV7-8,TRBJ2-3,-,TGTGCCAGCAGCTTAGTCTTTTCAGATACGCAGTATTTT,CASSLVFSDTQYF
-,TRBV19,TRBJ1-1,-,TGTGCCAGTATCGGAAACACTGAAGCTTTCTTT,CASIGNTEAFF
-,TRBV6-5,TRBJ1-1,-,TGTGCCAGCAGTACCTACAGGGAGATGAACACTGAAGCTTTCTTT,CASSTYREMNTEAFF
TRBD1,TRBV5-1,TRBJ1-1,-,TGCGCCAGCAGCTTGGCCCGCGGACAGGGGGAAGCTTTCTTT,CASSLARGQGEAFF
TRBD2,TRBV27,TRBJ2-7,-,TGTGCCAGCAGTTTGGGACTAGCTGTTACTGAGCAGTACTTC,CASSLGLAVTEQYF
-,TRBV4-2,TRBJ1-1,-,TGTGCCAGCAGCCGTACAGGAGGGGACACTGAAGCTTTCTTT,CASSRTGGDTEAFF
-,TRBV6-1,TRBJ2-7,-,TGTGCCAGCAGTGAAGCTTTGGGGCCAGCCTACGAGCAGTACTTC,CASSEALGPAYEQYF
TRBD2,TRBV28,TRBJ2-7,-,TGTGCCAGCAAGGGCGGGAGTGGGTACGAGCAGTACTTC,CASKGGSGYEQYF
-,TRBV5-6,TRBJ2-3,-,TGTGCCAGCAGCTTGGGCGGGAAAGTAGATACGCAGTATTTT,CASSLGGKVDTQYF
-,TRBV19,TRBJ1-5,-,TGTGCCAGTAGTATTAGGAGTCAGCCCCAGCATTTT,CASSIRSQPQHF
-,TRBV29-1,TRBJ2-3,-,TGCAGCGTTGAAGTCGAGATAGCGGTCACAGATACGCAGTATTTT,CSVEVEIAVTDTQYF
TRBD2,TRBV7-6,TRBJ2-1,-,TGTGCCAGCAGCTTATCAGCGGGGGGCTACAATGAGCAGTTCTTC,CASSLSAGGYNEQFF